This T cell receptor beta chain was identified in a study of shared clonotypes between healthy human individuals. Study outcomes and limitations: Blood was the only sampled material, and tissue repertoires likely differ. Sequencing of the sorted subsets was shown by rarefaction to be incomplete despite large depth.

Concerning this clone: Its target is not known.

Terminally differentiated effector memory CD45RA+ cells were excluded by CCR7 positive selection of CD45RO-negative cells. The CDR3 spans 12 residues. Looked up from germline, CDR1 is MDHEN and CDR2 is SYDVKM. J gave up 11 bases and V 6 bases, and 9 bases lay outside the gene matches. Across several immunoSEQ plates, the genomic DNA of each subset was split evenly. In the original analysis: In the immunoSEQ data, sequences were junction-only and lacked quality scores, so filtering differed. Profiling relied on immunoSEQ multiplex PCR, and the TCRdb table lists in-frame clones only, not all of them. That table supplies the V and J calls and clone size; D and trimming were determined from the DNA. The sample has roughly 2.1 million clones, about 93% seen once; the top ten hold under 2%.

The receptor was isolated from a man younger than 35 in good health. Some clones in this sample may be carry-over from other donors' samples. What was sequenced was naive CD8+ T cells from PBMCs. The genes are TRBV28 and TRBJ1-1; the match to TRBD1 covers 7 bases. CDR3 protein: CASRLGQVEAFF. The DNA for the CDR3 is TGTGCCAGCAGGCTCGGACAGGTTGAGGCTTTCTTT.